This is a list of T cell receptor beta chains from one sample in a study of blood T cell repertoires in COVID-19. Method: immunoSEQ multiplex PCR; TCRdb's copy keeps in-frame clones and lacks some. The table lists 250,000 to 300,000 clones, under 90% of them singletons, with 2.5% to 3% in the top ten. The sequencing sample was made of peripheral blood. All receptors derive from a woman aged 55 to 70 with active or convalescent COVID-19. Both conserved end residues are part of each CDR3. D genes are given only for firm matches. Where a row states a size, it is once, few, many or the class of an expanded clone; other rows omit it.

TRBV6-5	.	15	.	TRBJ1-3	TGTGCCAGCAGCATGACAGGCCTCTCTGGAAACACCATATATTTT	CASSMTGLSGNTIYF
TRBV2	TRBD1	12	few	TRBJ1-3	TGTGCCAGCGGGACAGGGGGAAACACCATATATTTT	CASGTGGNTIYF
TRBV5-6	.	15	.	TRBJ2-3	TGTGCCAGCAGCTACCGGGACTGGGGAACGGGTACGCAGTATTTT	CASSYRDWGTGTQYF
TRBV5-1	TRBD1	16	.	TRBJ1-2	TGCGCCAGCAGCTTGTCAGGGACCGGGACAGGGGGAAGCTACACCTTC	CASSLSGTGTGGSYTF
TRBV18	.	20	.	TRBJ2-6	TGTGCCAGCTCACCACGGTCGCCCTCAGGGGTGCTGGGAGGGGCCAACGTCCTGACTTTC	CASSPRSPSGVLGGANVLTF
TRBV6-5	.	16	once	TRBJ2-2	TGTGCCAGCAGTTACTCGAGCAGGGTAAACACCGGGGAGCTGTTTTTT	CASSYSSRVNTGELFF
TRBV5-1	.	13	.	TRBJ2-7	TGCGCCAGCACCCCAAGGGAGACCGACGAGCAGTACTTC	CASTPRETDEQYF
TRBV4-1	.	14	.	TRBJ1-3	TGCGCCAGCAGCCAACAGGGGTCTGGAAACACCATATATTTT	CASSQQGSGNTIYF
TRBV18	TRBD2	16	.	TRBJ2-2	TGTGCCAGCTCACCCCTTAGCGGGGGGCCGAGCGGGGAGCTGTTTTTT	CASSPLSGGPSGELFF
TRBV3-1/TRBV3-2	TRBD2	18	.	TRBJ2-2	TGTGCCAGCAGTCCTCGGCGGACTAGCGGGGGGATCACCGGGGAGCTGTTTTTT	CASSPRRTSGGITGELFF
TRBV15	.	12	.	TRBJ1-2	TGTGCCACCAGCGTACAGTCCTATGGCTACACCTTC	CATSVQSYGYTF
TRBV7-8	TRBD1	14	.	TRBJ1-1	TGTGCCAGCAGCTTTGGACAGGGTAACACTGAAGCTTTCTTT	CASSFGQGNTEAFF
TRBV7-2	TRBD2	16	.	TRBJ2-2	TGTGCCAGCAGACAAACTAGCGGGGCCCCAACCGGGGAGCTGTTTTTT	CASRQTSGAPTGELFF
TRBV5-6	TRBD1	16	.	TRBJ1-5	TGTGCCAGCAGCCCATTTGGACAGGCGAGCAATCAGCCCCAGCATTTT	CASSPFGQASNQPQHF
TRBV9	TRBD1	14	.	TRBJ2-7	TGTGCCAGCAGCGAGACAGGGGCCTTCTACGAGCAGTACTTC	CASSETGAFYEQYF
TRBV6-5	.	15	.	TRBJ1-2	TGTGCCAGCAGTCCCCACGAGGCGGTTAACTATGGCTACACCTTC	CASSPHEAVNYGYTF
TRBV2	.	15	.	TRBJ1-5	TGTGCCAGCAGTGTGCAGGCGCCTAGCAATCAGCCCCAGCATTTT	CASSVQAPSNQPQHF
TRBV5-1	TRBD1	15	.	TRBJ1-1	TGCGCCAGCAGCTTGGCTCAGGGGGTGAACACTGAAGCTTTCTTT	CASSLAQGVNTEAFF
TRBV11-2	TRBD2	14	many	TRBJ2-2	TGTGCCAGCAGTCTCGGACTAGCGGGGGGGCAGCTGTTTTTT	CASSLGLAGGQLFF
TRBV12-3/TRBV12-4	.	13	.	TRBJ2-1	TGTGCCAGCAGTTTCAAAGGGCGGGATGAGCAGTTCTTC	CASSFKGRDEQFF
TRBV9	.	18	.	TRBJ1-2	TGTGCCAGCAGCAGAACAGGGAGCATGAGAGGGGGTAGCTATGGCTACACCTTC	CASSRTGSMRGGSYGYTF
TRBV5-4	.	14	.	TRBJ2-6	TGTGCCTTAAAGCGAAACTCTGGGGCCAACGTCCTGACTTTC	CALKRNSGANVLTF
TRBV6-5	.	13	.	TRBJ2-7	TGTGCCAGCCGAGGAGGGGGGGCGCCCGAGCAGTACTTC	CASRGGGAPEQYF
TRBV18	.	14	.	TRBJ2-2	TGTGCCAGCCAGGGGCAGGGGAACACCGGGGAGCTGTTTTTT	CASQGQGNTGELFF
TRBV12-5	.	12	.	TRBJ1-5	TGTGCTAGTGGTACCGAGGGAGTCACCCGGCATTTT	CASGTEGVTRHF
TRBV28	.	14	.	TRBJ1-6	TGTGCCAGCAGCCGGGGAGGGTTTAATTCACCCCTCCACTTT	CASSRGGFNSPLHF
TRBV7-2	.	15	.	TRBJ1-4	TGTGCCAGCAGCTTAGAGGGGTGGGCGACTGAAAAACTGTTTTTT	CASSLEGWATEKLFF
TRBV27	.	13	.	TRBJ1-2	TGTGCCAGCAGTTTCGCGCCTAACTATGGCTACACCTTC	CASSFAPNYGYTF
TRBV6-2/TRBV6-3	.	15	once	TRBJ2-3	TGTGCCAGCAGTTCCCGCCCAGGGGGGACAGATACGCAGTATTTT	CASSSRPGGTDTQYF
TRBV5-1	TRBD1	15	.	TRBJ2-7	TGCGCCAGCAGAAGGGGGCAGGGGGCCGCCTACGAGCAGTACTTC	CASRRGQGAAYEQYF
TRBV11-2	TRBD1	17	.	TRBJ2-3	TGTGCCAGCAGCACGGACAGGCGCCTTGAATCCACAGATACGCAGTATTTT	CASSTDRRLESTDTQYF
TRBV19	TRBD1	13	.	TRBJ1-6	TGTGCCAGTAGCCACAGGGGGAATTCACCCCTCCACTTT	CASSHRGNSPLHF
TRBV11-2	.	15	.	TRBJ1-3	TGTGCCAGCAGCCAGGCGGGGGCGCGAGGAAACACCATATATTTT	CASSQAGARGNTIYF
TRBV7-3	.	17	.	TRBJ2-3	TGTGCCAGCAGCTTAATGGGGGACACAACTAGCACAGATACGCAGTATTTT	CASSLMGDTTSTDTQYF
TRBV19	TRBD2	15	.	TRBJ2-3	TGTGCCAGTAGTTTAGCGGGGGGAGTGACAGATACGCAGTATTTT	CASSLAGGVTDTQYF
TRBV5-1	.	14	.	TRBJ1-1	TGCGCCAGCAGCATGGCCGGGATCGGTTCTGAAGCTTTCTTT	CASSMAGIGSEAFF
TRBV7-9	TRBD1	14	.	TRBJ1-5	TGTGCCAGCAGCGAACAGGGGTCCAATCAGCCCCAGCATTTT	CASSEQGSNQPQHF
TRBV10-1	TRBD1	15	few	TRBJ1-3	TGCGCCAGCAGATCGACAGGGTTAGCCGGAAACACCATATATTTT	CASRSTGLAGNTIYF
TRBV27	.	15	once	TRBJ2-1	TGTGCCAGCAGCCCAACAGGGAGCTCCTACAATGAGCAGTTCTTC	CASSPTGSSYNEQFF
TRBV7-7	TRBD1	15	.	TRBJ2-3	TGTGCCAGCAGCTCGACGACAGGGTATACAGATACGCAGTATTTT	CASSSTTGYTDTQYF
TRBV19	TRBD1	13	.	TRBJ1-2	TGTGCCAGTAGTCCGGTTGACAGGGATGGCTACACCTTC	CASSPVDRDGYTF
TRBV7-2	.	15	.	TRBJ1-2	TGTGCCAGCAGCTTAGCGGACACGGTTCGATATGGCTACACCTTC	CASSLADTVRYGYTF
TRBV11-2	.	14	.	TRBJ2-1	TGTGCCAGCAGCTCTTCCCCTACTAGTAATGAGCAGTTCTTC	CASSSSPTSNEQFF
TRBV7-8	.	13	once	TRBJ2-7	TGTGCCAGCAGCTTGTTTGAGCGGGACGAGCAGTACTTC	CASSLFERDEQYF
TRBV19	TRBD2	15	.	TRBJ2-1	TGTGCCAGTGTAAGCGGGGGGGCCGAGTCGGATGAGCAGTTCTTC	CASVSGGAESDEQFF
TRBV5-4	TRBD2	17	.	TRBJ2-5	TGTGCCAGCTACCCCGGCCCTAGCGGGGAGCCCCAAGAGACCCAGTACTTC	CASYPGPSGEPQETQYF
TRBV4-1	.	15	.	TRBJ2-1	TGCGCCAGCAGCCCCTCCGGGGGGCAACACAATGAGCAGTTCTTC	CASSPSGGQHNEQFF
TRBV20-1	.	14	.	TRBJ1-5	TGCAGTGCTAGTAAGGGGCCCTCCAATCAGCCCCAGCATTTT	CSASKGPSNQPQHF
TRBV5-1	.	15	.	TRBJ2-1	TGCGCCAGCAGGCCCCTGGCGGGGTTGGACAATGAGCAGTTCTTC	CASRPLAGLDNEQFF
TRBV27	TRBD1	19	.	TRBJ2-5	TGTGCCAGCAGTTCTAAGGGATACCTAGGGACAGGGGGTCTGGAGACCCAGTACTTC	CASSSKGYLGTGGLETQYF
TRBV2	TRBD2	15	few	TRBJ2-2	TGTGCCAGCAGTGAAATTCCTAGCGGGGCCGGGGAGCTGTTTTTT	CASSEIPSGAGELFF
TRBV3-1/TRBV3-2	.	15	.	TRBJ2-7	TGTGCCAGCAGCCAAGTCTTAGGGGGGGCCTACGAGCAGTACTTC	CASSQVLGGAYEQYF
TRBV25-1	TRBD2	16	.	TRBJ2-5	TGTGCCAACAGTCGACTAGCGGGGGATCTTCAAGAGACCCAGTACTTC	CANSRLAGDLQETQYF
TRBV18	TRBD2	18	.	TRBJ2-1	TGTGCCAGCTCACCACGCGGTCAAGCGGGGGGGCCTTGGAATGAGCAGTTCTTC	CASSPRGQAGGPWNEQFF
TRBV19	.	15	once	TRBJ1-1	TGTGCCAGTAGTATGGGGGCAGGTTGGGGCACTGAAGCTTTCTTT	CASSMGAGWGTEAFF
TRBV7-8	.	15	once	TRBJ1-5	TGTGCCAGCAGCTTAACAGGACGCTTAAATCAGCCCCAGCATTTT	CASSLTGRLNQPQHF
TRBV11-2	TRBD2	15	.	TRBJ2-7	TGTGCCAGCAGCCAGGCCCCGGGAGGAGTCTACGAGCAGTACTTC	CASSQAPGGVYEQYF